Following are 12 T cell receptor beta chains from one sample sequenced in a study of OX40 agonist ivuxolimab in advanced cancers. TCRdb keeps only in-frame clones here, not all; method: immunoSEQ multiplex PCR. Among some 100,000 clones listed, about 88% were seen once. The sample in question was CD4+ or CD8+ T cells sorted from blood, obtained in a trial of the OX40 agonist ivuxolimab. Receptors originate from an adult with an advanced solid tumor such as melanoma, head and neck, liver or kidney cancer.

There are a few counts of this clone. The chain employs TRBV19 and TRBJ1-4, with D unresolved. The CDR3 consists of 16 residues. CDR1 is LNHDA, CDR2 SQIVND, per germline (reference sequence). Trimming took off 3 bases at V and 2 bases at J, with 13 bases between the two ends. The CDR3 reads CASSMIPQPTNEKLFF. The CDR3 coding sequence is TGTGCCAGTAGTATGATACCGCAACCTACTAATGAAAAACTGTTTTTT.

The J gene is TRBJ2-7, the V gene TRBV28, with D possibly TRBD2 on 5 matching bases. This CDR3 is built from 12 residues. Germline V gene lookup returns CDR1 MDHEN and CDR2 SYDVKM. The V gene lost 8 bases and the J gene lost 12 bases, with 20 bases spanning the gap. CDR3 bases: TGTGCCAGCCAGTTGGGCGGGCTGCCTTTGTACTTC. The encoded protein is CASQLGGLPLYF.

This clone was recorded once. This chain links TRBV5-1 with TRBJ2-7, with 7 positions matching TRBD2. CDR1 and CDR2 from the germline V gene are SGHRS and YFSETQ. The CDR3 totals 14 residues. V lost 1 base, J lost 4 bases, and 5 bases stayed unmatched. In DNA, the CDR3 is TGCGCCAGCAGCTTGTCGGGAGGCCGATACGAGCAGTACTTC. Translated: CASSLSGGRYEQYF.

The chain employs TRBV6-1 and TRBJ2-5; D is uncertain. V shed 1 base and J shed 4 bases, with 13 bases lying between them. The CDR3 loop spans 15 amino acids. Germline CDR1 reads MNHNS; CDR2 reads SASEGT. CDR3 amino acids: CASSEVPARRETQYF. CDR3 coding DNA: TGTGCCAGCAGTGAAGTTCCGGCTAGAAGAGAGACCCAGTACTTC.

This clone has a handful of counts. The chain combines TRBV19 with TRBJ1-5; D remains ambiguous. The germline V and J ends were trimmed by 3 bases and 9 bases, with 15 bases remaining between them. The CDR3 length is 14 residues. Germline CDR1 and CDR2: LNHDA and SQIVND (reference sequence). The CDR3 spells CASSISGPLLPQHF. In DNA form, the CDR3 reads TGTGCCAGTAGTATCAGTGGGCCCCTTCTGCCCCAGCATTTT.

The genes are TRBV5-1 and TRBJ2-7; the D gene could be TRBD1 or TRBD2 (5 bases each). Between the trimmed V and J ends, which lost 3 bases and 2 bases, there was a span of 12 bases. From germline, CDR1 is SGHRS and CDR2 YFSETQ. CDR3 length: 14 residues. The CDR3 DNA is TGCGCCAGCAGCTCCGGGACCGCTCCCTACGAGCAGTACTTC. It yields the protein CASSSGTAPYEQYF.

This chain's CDR3 is CASSALWDGRTGELFF. CDR3 nucleotides: TGCGCCAGCAGCGCGCTTTGGGACGGCCGAACCGGGGAGCTGTTTTTT. The V call is TRBV5-1, the J call TRBJ2-2; perhaps D is TRBD1 or TRBD2 (5 bases each). Germline CDR1 SGHRS, CDR2 YFSETQ. The length of the CDR3 is 16 residues. V shed 4 bases and J shed 5 bases, with 18 bases lying between them.

The rearrangement joins TRBV30 to TRBJ2-2; D assignment may be TRBD1 or TRBD2 (5 bases each). Germline lookup yields CDR1 GTSNPN and CDR2 SVGIG (reference sequence). Trimming removed 0 bases from V and 6 bases from J, with 11 bases in between. The CDR3 spans 14 residues. The DNA for the CDR3 is TGTGCCTGGAGTGTACTGGTGGGACCCGGGGAGCTGTTTTTT. It encodes CAWSVLVGPGELFF. The whole variable domain, remainder taken from reference TRBV30 and TRBJ2-2, is SQTIHQWPATLVQPVGSPLSLECTVEGTSNPNLYWYRQAAGRGLQLLFYSVGIGQISSEVPQNLSASRPQDRQFILSSKKLLLSDSGFYLCAWSVLVGPGELFFGEGSRLTVL.

This clone was counted between two and nine times. V and J are TRBV7-9 and TRBJ1-1; the D is unclear. Looked up from germline, CDR1 is SEHNR and CDR2 is FQNEAQ (reference sequence). Trimming removed 2 bases at V and 8 bases at J, with 9 bases between. The CDR3 has 12 residues. The DNA of the CDR3 is TGTGCCAGCAGCTTATCAGGAACAGAAGCTTTCTTT. Encoded protein: CASSLSGTEAFF.

V usage is TRBV30 and J usage is TRBJ1-1, with 8 bases that match TRBD1. This CDR3 contains 16 residues. Looked up from germline, CDR1 is GTSNPN and CDR2 is SVGIG (reference sequence). J gave up 0 bases and V 4 bases, and 10 bases lay outside the gene matches. The CDR3 coding sequence is TGTGCCTGGATTCCAGGACAGGGCGGGATGAACACTGAAGCTTTCTTT. Its translation is CAWIPGQGGMNTEAFF.

The chain carries TRBV5-1 and TRBJ1-2; TRBD1 aligns across 7 bases. The CDR3 length is 15 residues. The germline CDR1 and CDR2 sequences are SGHRS and YFSETQ. Losses at the gene ends were 4 bases for V and 5 bases for J; bases not matched to a gene: 11. The CDR3 spells CASSGSTGVSYGYTF. The CDR3 DNA sequence: TGCGCCAGCAGCGGGTCAACAGGGGTCTCTTATGGCTACACCTTC.

The rearrangement uses TRBV10-2 and TRBJ2-3; 10 bases map to TRBD1. V shed 9 bases and J 5 bases; nucleotides not matched to a gene: 5. This CDR3 is 13 amino acids long. Germline assignment: CDR1 WSHSY and CDR2 SAAADI. CDR3: CASRQGALDTQYF. DNA of the CDR3: TGCGCCAGTCGACAGGGGGCTCTAGATACGCAGTATTTT.